This paragraph covers one T cell receptor beta chain sequence. Antigen: not known. This specimen comes from a study of CD8 T cells in Susac syndrome. Study conclusions and caveats: The study admitted that it had a relatively small number of individuals in its TCR sequencing and HLA analysis.

With random hexamers, about 0.45 to 1 ug RNA was reverse transcribed. TCRdb called the immunoSEQ multiplex PCR reads again in MiXCR, with one record for every CDR3 protein. This sample has about 300,000 distinct CDR3 sequences, with around 91% found just once. Germline loops: CDR1 LGHNA, CDR2 YSLEER. This CDR3 has 15 amino acids. V gave up 6 bases and J gave up 8 bases, with 20 bases separating them. The rearrangement links TRBV4-3 to TRBJ2-1, with D perhaps TRBD2 (6 bases). Sequenced input: CD8+ T cells from PBMCs. The sequence was collected from a human donor with multiple sclerosis. The chain's CDR3 is CASSSGGTSFDEQFF. The CDR3, as DNA: TGCGCCAGCAGTAGTGGAGGGACCAGTTTTGATGAGCAGTTCTTC.